The rows below give T cell receptor beta chains drawn from one sample of a study of cytotoxic CD8 clonotypes in ibrutinib-treated CLL. Using immunoSEQ multiplex PCR, the repertoire was profiled, and TCRdb retains in-frame clones only, with some absent. The sample includes some 290,000 clones, 80% of them seen just once. Source: PBMCs, taken before ibrutinib treatment. All receptors derive from a human donor with chronic lymphocytic leukemia. The CDR3 runs from the conserved cysteine through the conserved F or W. The D gene is left open where the match is weak. Clone size, where shown, is once, few, many, or a class for clones that have expanded.

>TRBV20-1|.|TRBJ1-4|.
CSAKEYEKLFF
TGCAGTGCCAAGGAATATGAAAAACTGTTTTTT
>TRBV30|.|TRBJ2-7|TRBD2
CAWRELAGVSYEQYF
TGTGCCTGGAGGGAATTAGCGGGAGTTTCCTACGAGCAGTACTTC
>TRBV19|few|TRBJ2-6|.
CASSKAFSGANVLTF
TGTGCCAGTAGTAAAGCCTTCTCTGGGGCCAACGTCCTGACTTTC
>TRBV4-1|.|TRBJ1-3|TRBD1
CASSQPRTGSGNTIYF
TGCGCCAGCAGCCAACCCCGGACAGGCTCTGGAAACACCATATATTTT
>TRBV29-1|.|TRBJ1-1|TRBD1
CSVRVLDRVEAFF
TGCAGCGTCCGCGTCCTGGACAGGGTGGAAGCTTTCTTT
>TRBV30|.|TRBJ2-3|TRBD1
CAWSVIGGPFNAQYF
TGTGCCTGGAGTGTAATAGGGGGCCCCTTCAATGCGCAGTATTTT
>TRBV12-5|.|TRBJ2-3|TRBD2
CASGLVLGLAGGSVTDTQYF
TGTGCTAGTGGTTTGGTGCTAGGACTAGCGGGAGGATCGGTCACAGATACGCAGTATTTT
>TRBV7-9|.|TRBJ2-1|.
CASRPGRQGYNEQFF
TGTGCCAGCAGACCCGGGCGCCAAGGGTACAATGAGCAGTTCTTC
>TRBV5-1|.|TRBJ1-4|.
CASRVGRLVNEKLFF
TGCGCCAGCAGGGTAGGTCGACTGGTTAATGAAAAACTGTTTTTT
>TRBV4-2|.|TRBJ2-7|TRBD1
CASSQGQGVPYEQYF
TGTGCCAGCAGCCAAGGACAGGGTGTACCCTACGAGCAGTACTTC
>TRBV5-1|.|TRBJ2-7|.
CASSRTESYEQYF
TGCGCCAGCAGCCGGACAGAGTCCTACGAGCAGTACTTC
>TRBV10-3|.|TRBJ2-2|.
CAISEQGTIGELFF
TGTGCCATCAGTGAGCAGGGAACAATCGGGGAGCTGTTTTTT
>TRBV9|.|TRBJ2-7|TRBD1
CASSGQGGSYEQYF
TGTGCCAGCAGCGGACAGGGCGGCTCCTACGAGCAGTACTTC
>TRBV7-3|.|TRBJ1-1|.
CASSLSGETEAFF
TGTGCCAGCAGCTTAAGTGGGGAAACTGAAGCTTTCTTT
>TRBV30|.|TRBJ2-2|.
CAWKMRRAAGELFF
TGTGCCTGGAAGATGAGGAGGGCGGCCGGGGAGCTGTTTTTT
>TRBV2|.|TRBJ2-7|TRBD1
CASSRDRNYEQYF
TGTGCCAGCTCAAGGGACAGAAACTACGAGCAGTACTTC
>TRBV30|.|TRBJ2-7|TRBD1
CAWSYGGQVSYEQYF
TGTGCCTGGAGCTACGGGGGACAGGTCTCCTACGAGCAGTACTTC
>TRBV28|.|TRBJ2-7|TRBD2
CASSLPAGYEQYF
TGTGCCAGCAGTTTGCCAGCGGGGTACGAGCAGTACTTC